The 32 T cell receptor beta chains in this list originate from one sample, sequenced in a study of OX40 agonist ivuxolimab in advanced cancers. The assay was immunoSEQ multiplex PCR, and TCRdb's table has in-frame clones only and misses some. The table shows 55,000 or so clones, with roughly 90% occurring only once. The sample consisted of CD4+ or CD8+ T cells sorted from blood, taken in a trial of the OX40 agonist ivuxolimab. The receptor set was obtained from an adult with an advanced solid tumor such as melanoma, head and neck, liver or kidney cancer.

The rearrangement uses TRBV5-1 and TRBJ2-1; TRBD1 matches at 8 bases. The CDR3 is 17 residues long. Losses at the gene ends were 0 bases for V and 5 bases for J; bases not matched to a gene: 10. Germline-derived CDR1 and CDR2 are SGHRS and YFSETQ. The CDR3: CASSLAPPLDRDNEQFF. The DNA of the CDR3 is TGCGCCAGCAGCTTGGCTCCTCCCTTGGACAGGGACAATGAGCAGTTCTTC.

The chain has TRBV7-8 and TRBJ2-5; 9 bases align to TRBD2. J gave up 7 bases and V 4 bases, and 13 bases lay outside the gene matches. Germline values: CDR1 SGHVS, CDR2 FQNEAQ. This CDR3 contains 16 residues. The CDR3 DNA reads as TGTGCCAGCAGCTCCGTACTAGCGGGCTCGAGGGGGACCCAGTACTTC. Protein: CASSSVLAGSRGTQYF. The whole variable domain, filled in from reference TRBV7-8 and TRBJ2-5, reads GAGVSQSPRYKVAKRGQDVALRCDPISGHVSLFWYQQALGQGPEFLTYFQNEAQLDKSGLPSDRFFAERPEGSVSTLKIQRTQQEDSAVYLCASSSVLAGSRGTQYFGPGTRLLVL.

This sequence joins TRBV5-1 and TRBJ2-7; 16 nucleotides align to TRBD2. This CDR3 is built from 17 residues. CDR1 is SGHRS, CDR2 YFSETQ, per germline. With 0 bases clipped from V and 3 bases from J, the junction kept 3 bases outside the gene matches. This chain's CDR3 is CASSLVGLAGGGYEQYF. Here the CDR3 DNA reads TGCGCCAGCAGCTTGGTGGGACTAGCGGGAGGGGGCTACGAGCAGTACTTC.

J is TRBJ1-2 and V is TRBV5-1, with 12 bases lining up with TRBD1. This CDR3 region has 16 residues. Trimming removed 4 bases from V and 4 bases from J; junction bases left unmatched: 8. Germline-derived CDR1 and CDR2 are SGHRS and YFSETQ. This CDR3 reads CASSVGQGAAAYGYTF. The CDR3 coding sequence is TGCGCCAGCAGCGTGGGACAGGGGGCTGCAGCCTATGGCTACACCTTC. Supplemented by reference TRBV5-1 and TRBJ1-2, the full variable domain reads KAGVTQTPRYLIKTRGQQVTLSCSPISGHRSVSWYQQTPGQGLQFLFEYFSETQRNKGNFPGRFSGRQFSNSRSEMNVSTLELGDSALYLCASSVGQGAAAYGYTFGSGTRLTVV.

CDR3 DNA sequence: TGTGCCGGTACCACCCGACTGGGGAACACTGAAGCTTTCTTT. Protein product: CAGTTRLGNTEAFF. The chain is built from TRBV2 and TRBJ1-1; D call uncertain. The CDR3 spans 14 residues. Trimming took 11 bases from V and 1 from J, leaving 17 bases between them. The germline CDR1 and CDR2 sequences are SNHLY and FYNNEI.

The chain combines TRBV28 with TRBJ1-5; D not resolved. V lost 8 bases and J lost 1, with 9 bases in between. Germline CDR1 reads MDHEN; CDR2 reads SYDVKM. CDR3 length: 13 residues. CDR3 amino acids: CASEGWSNQPQHF. In DNA form, the CDR3 reads TGTGCCAGCGAGGGCTGGAGCAATCAGCCCCAGCATTTT.

The gene calls are TRBV5-1 and TRBJ1-4; D is undetermined. CDR1 is SGHRS and CDR2 is YFSETQ in the germline V gene. V gave up 8 bases and J gave up 3 bases, with 11 bases separating them. The CDR3 totals 13 residues. The DNA for the CDR3 is TGCGCCAGAAGATATTCGGCTAATGAAAAACTGTTTTTT. This translates into CARRYSANEKLFF.

This clone has a single count. The chain links TRBV2 to TRBJ1-2; weak D call: TRBD1 (5 bases). CDR1 SNHLY and CDR2 FYNNEI come from the germline V gene. There are 15 residues in the CDR3. The ends were cut back, 4 bases at V and 8 bases at J, with 20 bases in the middle. The CDR3 protein is CASSASGISMVGYTF. In nucleotides, the CDR3 is TGTGCCAGCAGTGCCTCAGGGATCTCTATGGTCGGCTACACCTTC.

In nucleotides, the CDR3 is TGTGCCAGTAGCCAGCTAGCGGGAGTGGACACCGGGGAGCTGTTTTTT. This translates into CASSQLAGVDTGELFF. The gene calls are TRBV19 and TRBJ2-2; the match to TRBD2 covers 10 bases. This CDR3 comprises 16 residues. The V and J ends lost 6 bases and 3 bases, in that order; junction bases with no gene match: 7. From germline, CDR1 is LNHDA and CDR2 SQIVND (reference sequence).

CDR3 nucleotides: TGTGCCAGCCTCCGGACAGGGAAAAACTACGAGCAGTACTTC. Protein product: CASLRTGKNYEQYF. The rearrangement uses TRBV28 and TRBJ2-7; 8 nucleotides agree with TRBD1. Germline V gene lookup returns CDR1 MDHEN and CDR2 SYDVKM. With V trimmed by 8 bases and J by 3 bases, 9 bases remained unmatched. CDR3 length: 14 amino acids.

The chain couples TRBV7-9 to TRBJ2-7; 9 bases are shared with TRBD1. CDR1 and CDR2 (germline): SEHNR, FQNEAQ (reference sequence). The CDR3 contains 14 residues. Trimming removed 5 bases from V and 2 bases from J; junction bases left unmatched: 4. The CDR3 loop is CASSPRDRAYEQYF. The CDR3 nucleotides are TGTGCCAGCAGCCCCCGGGACAGGGCCTACGAGCAGTACTTC.

This rearrangement joins TRBV19 to TRBJ2-5; possible D gene TRBD1, 6 bases. The DNA end lines up better with TRBJ2-7; the J call may be wrong. Per the germline V gene, CDR1 is LNHDA and CDR2 is SQIVND (reference sequence). CDR3 length equals 12 residues. The DNA of the CDR3 is TGTGCCAGTAGTAGGATCAGGGGCGAGCAGTACTTC. This sequence encodes CASSRIRGEQYF.

The genes are TRBV2 and TRBJ2-3, with 8 bases aligning to TRBD2. Germline lookup yields CDR1 SNHLY and CDR2 FYNNEI. The V segment lost 6 bases and the J segment 5 bases; nucleotides outside the gene matches: 10. The length of the CDR3 is 15 residues. The CDR3 DNA is TGTGCCAGCAGGAGGACTAGCTCAGGACGAGATACGCAGTATTTT. Amino acid sequence: CASRRTSSGRDTQYF.

This clone was observed a single time. This CDR3 is CASRVSHEQFF. In nucleotides, the CDR3 is TGTGCCAGCAGGGTTTCTCATGAGCAGTTCTTC. This rearrangement joins TRBV6-5 to TRBJ2-1; D gene unclear. Germline assignment: CDR1 MNHEY and CDR2 SVGAGI. The CDR3 runs 11 residues. Trimming shortened V by 6 bases and J by 8 bases, and 8 bases separated the two germline ends.

The V and J genes are TRBV19 and TRBJ1-5; 7 nucleotides line up with TRBD1. Per the germline V gene, CDR1 is LNHDA and CDR2 is SQIVND (reference sequence). The CDR3 contains 14 residues. V trimming: 7 bases; J trimming: 6 bases; junction bases outside the gene matches: 9. The CDR3 is CASTPTGTGQPQHF. In nucleotides, the CDR3 is TGTGCCAGTACGCCGACAGGGACTGGTCAGCCCCAGCATTTT.

The DNA of the CDR3 is TGTGCCAGCAGAATCGTCGGTGGGGACAACTCCTACGAGCAGTACTTC. Translation gives CASRIVGGDNSYEQYF. V usage is TRBV27 and J usage is TRBJ2-7; possibly TRBD1 for D (6 bases). With 6 bases removed from V and 0 bases from J, the gap between germline ends came to 18 bases. This CDR3 is 16 amino acids long. CDR1 and CDR2 from the germline V gene are MNHEY and SMNVEV (reference sequence).

The J gene is TRBJ1-3, the V gene TRBV30; D is ambiguous. The CDR3 covers 11 residues. Trimming shortened V by 2 bases and J by 4 bases, and 3 bases separated the two germline ends. Looked up from germline, CDR1 is GTSNPN and CDR2 is SVGIG (reference sequence). The CDR3 DNA follows: TGTGCCTGGAGTAGAGGAAACACCATATATTTT. Translated: CAWSRGNTIYF.

The chain recombines TRBV11-2 with TRBJ2-2, with D perhaps matching TRBD2 (6 bases). V dropped 1 base and J dropped 6 bases, with 12 bases sitting between them. In germline, CDR1 is SGHAT, CDR2 FQNNGV. The CDR3 sequence is 15 residues long. CDR3 loop: CASSLGWRASGELFF. CDR3 sequence (DNA): TGTGCCAGCAGCTTAGGTTGGAGGGCGTCCGGGGAGCTGTTTTTT. Together with reference TRBV11-2 and TRBJ2-2, the CDR3 gives the full variable domain: EAGVAQSPRYKIIEKRQSVAFWCNPISGHATLYWYQQILGQGPKLLIQFQNNGVVDDSQLPKDRFSAERLKGVDSTLKIQPAKLEDSAVYLCASSLGWRASGELFFGEGSRLTVL.

CDR3 sequence: CASSLTGTSRNEQFF. CDR3 bases: TGCGCCAGCAGCTTAACCGGGACTAGCAGAAATGAGCAGTTCTTC. This rearrangement joins TRBV5-1 to TRBJ2-1; 9 bases fit TRBD2. Germline V gene sequence: CDR1 SGHRS, CDR2 YFSETQ. V trimming: 2 bases; J trimming: 7 bases; junction bases outside the gene matches: 7. The CDR3 runs to 15 residues.

The chain couples TRBV7-9 to TRBJ1-1; D not certain. CDR3 size: 14 residues. Germline V lookup: CDR1 SEHNR, CDR2 FQNEAQ (reference sequence). The V and J ends lost 1 base and 1 base respectively, with 7 bases between them. The CDR3 here is CASSLVSGNTEAFF. CDR3 sequence (DNA): TGTGCCAGCAGCTTAGTATCAGGGAACACTGAAGCTTTCTTT.

This clone was picked up a small number of times. The V call is TRBV5-1, the J call TRBJ2-4, with 7 bases that match TRBD1. Germline V gives CDR1 SGHRS, CDR2 YFSETQ. The junction had 16 bases not matched to a gene; V was cut back by 4 bases and J by 0 bases. This CDR3 has 19 residues. The CDR3 sequence is CASSPEESTGALAKNIQYF. The CDR3 DNA is TGCGCCAGCAGCCCCGAGGAAAGTACAGGGGCACTAGCCAAAAACATTCAGTACTTC.

This clone was seen only once. The chain recombines TRBV19 with TRBJ1-2; D not certain. Per the germline V gene, CDR1 is LNHDA and CDR2 is SQIVND (reference sequence). The CDR3 has 14 amino acids. The V and J ends lost 4 bases and 6 bases respectively, with 15 bases between them. As DNA, the CDR3 is TGTGCCAGTAGTAAACCACCGGCGGATAATGGCTACACCTTC. It translates to CASSKPPADNGYTF.

This clone was recorded a few times. One end of the junction does not line up with germline, which may come from a read error. This chain connects TRBV7-7 to TRBJ2-2; no definite D call. Germline lookup yields CDR1 SSHAT and CDR2 FNYEAQ (reference sequence). CDR3 length: 13 residues. Here the CDR3 reads CASSLSYTGELFF. The CDR3 nucleotides read TGTGCTAGCAGCTTAAGCTACACCGGGGAGCTGTTTTTT.

This chain links TRBV5-1 with TRBJ2-5, with D possibly being TRBD2 (5 bases). In germline, CDR1 is SGHRS, CDR2 YFSETQ. The CDR3 covers 12 residues. V lost 4 bases and J 5 bases, leaving 9 bases between the germline ends. CDR3 protein: CASSPSGETQYF. The CDR3 nucleotides are TGCGCCAGCAGCCCCTCGGGGGAGACCCAGTACTTC.

The J gene is TRBJ2-2, the V gene TRBV5-1; 9 positions agree with TRBD2. There are 16 residues in the CDR3. The junction had 8 bases not matched to a gene; V was cut back by 4 bases and J by 4 bases. From germline, CDR1 is SGHRS and CDR2 YFSETQ. The CDR3 reads CASSPNSGGPTGELFF. Here the CDR3 DNA reads TGCGCCAGCAGCCCCAATAGCGGGGGACCCACCGGGGAGCTGTTTTTT.

This sequence joins TRBV28 and TRBJ1-2; D remains ambiguous. This CDR3 has 13 amino acids. Germline CDR1 reads MDHEN; CDR2 reads SYDVKM. With 7 bases removed from V and 2 bases from J, the gap between germline ends came to 11 bases. Written as DNA, the CDR3 is TGTGCCAGCAACCCGGGAGCAAACTATGGCTACACCTTC. Protein product: CASNPGANYGYTF.

The rearrangement links TRBV11-1 to TRBJ1-3; D not resolved. The CDR3 has 13 residues. With 5 bases removed from V and 8 bases from J, the gap between germline ends came to 13 bases. The germline gives CDR1 SGHAT, CDR2 FQDESV (reference sequence). The CDR3: CASSRTLDHTIYF. The CDR3 nucleotides read TGTGCCAGCAGCCGAACACTGGATCACACCATATATTTT.

The V and J genes are TRBV21-1 and TRBJ2-5; the table assigns TRBD1, which was not confirmed against the DNA. TRBV21-1 is a pseudogene. The CDR3 spans 16 residues. The CDR3 loop reads CASTSLGRIRQETQYF. The CDR3 DNA follows: TGTGCCAGCACCTCCTTGGGCAGAATACGACAAGAGACCCAGTACTTC.

The genes are TRBV5-1 and TRBJ2-5, with D possibly being TRBD1 (6 bases). Trimming took 4 bases from V and 0 from J, leaving 10 bases between them. This CDR3 has 14 residues. Germline-derived CDR1 and CDR2 are SGHRS and YFSETQ. CDR3 sequence (DNA): TGCGCCAGCAGCGCAGGACAGCACCAAGAGACCCAGTACTTC. Translation: CASSAGQHQETQYF.

The chain couples TRBV6-5 to TRBJ2-7, with D hard to call. CDR3 length equals 14 residues. Germline CDR1 reads MNHEY; CDR2 reads SVGAGI. V lost 10 bases, J lost 2 bases, and 18 bases lay in between. CDR3 loop: CATQLKFGPYEQYF. In DNA, the CDR3 is TGTGCCACCCAGCTAAAGTTCGGGCCCTACGAGCAGTACTTC.

The rearrangement uses TRBV5-4 and TRBJ2-1; D ambiguous. Trimming took 4 bases from V and 0 from J, leaving 5 bases between them. The germline CDR1 and CDR2 sequences are SGHNT and YYREEE (reference sequence). The CDR3 is made up of 13 amino acids. CDR3 amino acids: CASSRNSYNEQFF. The CDR3 nucleotides read TGTGCCAGCAGCCGAAACTCCTACAATGAGCAGTTCTTC.

The CDR3 sequence is CASSPLQASQTTNEKLFF. Written as DNA, the CDR3 is TGTGCCAGCTCACCACTGCAAGCCTCCCAAACTACTAATGAAAAACTGTTTTTT. This rearrangement joins TRBV18 to TRBJ1-4; D gene unclear. Germline CDR1 and CDR2: KGHSH and LQKENI. The CDR3 covers 18 residues. Trimming took 1 base from V and 2 from J, leaving 17 bases between them.